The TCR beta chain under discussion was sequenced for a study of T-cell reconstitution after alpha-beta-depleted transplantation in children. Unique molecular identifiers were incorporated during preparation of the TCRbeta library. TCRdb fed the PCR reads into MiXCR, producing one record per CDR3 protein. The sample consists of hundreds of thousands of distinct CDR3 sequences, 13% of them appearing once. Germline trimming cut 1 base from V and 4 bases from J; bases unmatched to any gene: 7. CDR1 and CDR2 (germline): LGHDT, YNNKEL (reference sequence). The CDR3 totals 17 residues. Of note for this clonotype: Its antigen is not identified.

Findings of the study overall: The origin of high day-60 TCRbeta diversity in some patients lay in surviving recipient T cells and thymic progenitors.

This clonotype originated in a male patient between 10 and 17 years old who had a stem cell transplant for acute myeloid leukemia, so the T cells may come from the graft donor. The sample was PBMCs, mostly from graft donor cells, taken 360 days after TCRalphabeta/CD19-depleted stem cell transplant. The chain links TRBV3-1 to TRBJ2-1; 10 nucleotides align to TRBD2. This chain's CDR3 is CASSQGPPGLAYNEQFF. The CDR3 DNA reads TGTGCCAGCAGCCAAGGCCCGCCGGGACTAGCGTACAATGAGCAGTTCTTC.